This T cell receptor beta chain was sequenced in a study of CD8 T cells in ankylosing spondylitis. This CDR3 spans 14 amino acids. V lost 7 bases and J lost 8, with 18 bases in between. One entry per CDR3 protein results from TCRdb running MiXCR on the 5' RACE reads. The profile shows 220,000 or so distinct CDR3 sequences, 8% to 11% of them singletons. Input material: blood, either unsorted or a sorted T cell fraction (not recorded which). The chain recombines TRBV12-3 or TRBV12-4 with TRBJ2-1; D may be TRBD1 (5 bases). The sequence was obtained from a male donor with ankylosing spondylitis or in good health (not recorded which). The CDR3 sequence: CASIRKGRAHEQFF. CDR3 DNA: TGTGCCAGCATCAGAAAGGGCAGGGCCCATGAGCAGTTCTTC.